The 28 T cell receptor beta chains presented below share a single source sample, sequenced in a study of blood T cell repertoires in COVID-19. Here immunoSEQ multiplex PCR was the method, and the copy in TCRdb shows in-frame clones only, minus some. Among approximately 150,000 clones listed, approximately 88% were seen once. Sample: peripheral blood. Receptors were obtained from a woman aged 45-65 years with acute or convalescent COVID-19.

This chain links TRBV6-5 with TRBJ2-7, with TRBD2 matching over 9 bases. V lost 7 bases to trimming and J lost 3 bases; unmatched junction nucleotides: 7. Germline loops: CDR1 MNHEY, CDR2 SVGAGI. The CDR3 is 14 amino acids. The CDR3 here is CASNPSGTLYEQYF. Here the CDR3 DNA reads TGTGCCAGCAACCCTAGCGGGACTCTCTACGAGCAGTACTTC.

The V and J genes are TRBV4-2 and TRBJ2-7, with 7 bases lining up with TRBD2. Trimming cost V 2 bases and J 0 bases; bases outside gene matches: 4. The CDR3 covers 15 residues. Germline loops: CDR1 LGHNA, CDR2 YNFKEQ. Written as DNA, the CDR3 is TGTGCCAGCAGCCAATGGGGGGGTCCCTCCTACGAGCAGTACTTC. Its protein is CASSQWGGPSYEQYF.

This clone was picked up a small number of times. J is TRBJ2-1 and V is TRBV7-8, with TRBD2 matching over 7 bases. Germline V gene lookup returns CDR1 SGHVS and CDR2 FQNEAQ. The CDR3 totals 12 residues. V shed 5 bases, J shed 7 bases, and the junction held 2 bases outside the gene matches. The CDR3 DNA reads TGTGCCAGCAGCGGGCGGGGGAATGAGCAGTTCTTC. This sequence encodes CASSGRGNEQFF. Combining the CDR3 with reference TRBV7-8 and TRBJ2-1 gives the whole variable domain GAGVSQSPRYKVAKRGQDVALRCDPISGHVSLFWYQQALGQGPEFLTYFQNEAQLDKSGLPSDRFFAERPEGSVSTLKIQRTQQEDSAVYLCASSGRGNEQFFGPGTRLTVL.

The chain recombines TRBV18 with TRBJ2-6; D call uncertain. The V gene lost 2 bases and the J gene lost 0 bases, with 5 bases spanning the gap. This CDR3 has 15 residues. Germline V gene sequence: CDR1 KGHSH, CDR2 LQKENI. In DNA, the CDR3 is TGTGCCAGCTCACCAGTTAGCTCTGGGGCCAACGTCCTGACTTTC. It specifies CASSPVSSGANVLTF. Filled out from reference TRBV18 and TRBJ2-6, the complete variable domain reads NAGVMQNPRHLVRRRGQEARLRCSPMKGHSHVYWYRQLPEEGLKFMVYLQKENIIDESGMPKERFSAEFPKEGPSILRIQQVVRGDSAAYFCASSPVSSGANVLTFGAGSRLTVL.

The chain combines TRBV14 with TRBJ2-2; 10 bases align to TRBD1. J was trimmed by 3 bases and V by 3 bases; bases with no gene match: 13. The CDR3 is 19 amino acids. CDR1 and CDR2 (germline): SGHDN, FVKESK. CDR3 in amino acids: CASSQVFGSGTGDTGELFF. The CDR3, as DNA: TGTGCCAGCAGCCAGGTCTTTGGGAGCGGGACAGGGGACACCGGGGAGCTGTTTTTT. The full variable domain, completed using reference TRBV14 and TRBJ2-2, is EAGVTQFPSHSVIEKGQTVTLRCDPISGHDNLYWYRRVMGKEIKFLLHFVKESKQDESGMPNNRFLAERTGGTYSTLKVQPAELEDSGVYFCASSQVFGSGTGDTGELFFGEGSRLTVL.

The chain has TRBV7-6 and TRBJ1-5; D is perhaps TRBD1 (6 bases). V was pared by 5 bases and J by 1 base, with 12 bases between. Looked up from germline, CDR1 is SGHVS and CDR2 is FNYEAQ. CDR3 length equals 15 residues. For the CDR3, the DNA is TGTGCCAGCAGCCCTGACAGGAAAAGCAATCAGCCCCAGCATTTT. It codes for CASSPDRKSNQPQHF.

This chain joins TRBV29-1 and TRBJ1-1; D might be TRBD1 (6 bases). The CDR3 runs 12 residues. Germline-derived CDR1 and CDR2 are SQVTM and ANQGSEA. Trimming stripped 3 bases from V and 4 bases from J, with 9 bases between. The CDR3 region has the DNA TGCAGCGTTGACGCCAGGGGCACTGAAGCTTTCTTT. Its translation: CSVDARGTEAFF.

The CDR3 nucleotides are TGTGCCAGCAGTTTAAGGGACAGGGAAGTTTCTGGCTACACCTTC. This gives the protein CASSLRDREVSGYTF. The gene calls are TRBV27 and TRBJ1-2; 9 bases line up with TRBD1. The CDR3 consists of 15 residues. CDR1 MNHEY and CDR2 SMNVEV come from the germline V gene (reference sequence). Trimming cost V 2 bases and J 7 bases; bases outside gene matches: 8.

The CDR3 coding sequence is TGTGCCAGCAGTGAGACTAGCGGGTACGGCACAGATACGCAGTATTTT. It specifies CASSETSGYGTDTQYF. The V gene is TRBV2, the J gene TRBJ2-3; TRBD2 agrees at 10 bases. The length of the CDR3 is 16 residues. Per germline, CDR1 SNHLY and CDR2 FYNNEI. The V gene end was trimmed by 3 bases and the J gene end by 1 base; junction bases not matched to a gene: 4. The complete variable domain, with remaining parts taken from reference TRBV2 and TRBJ2-3, reads EPEVTQTPSHQVTQMGQEVILRCVPISNHLYFYWYRQILGQKVEFLVSFYNNEISEKSEIFDDQFSVERPDGSNFTLKIRSTKLEDSAMYFCASSETSGYGTDTQYFGPGTRLTVL.

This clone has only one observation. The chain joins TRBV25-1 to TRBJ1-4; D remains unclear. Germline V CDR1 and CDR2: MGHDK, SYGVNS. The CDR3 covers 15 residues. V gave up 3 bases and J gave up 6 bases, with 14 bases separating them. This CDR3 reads CASSDPDTPYEKLFF. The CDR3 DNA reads TGTGCCAGCAGTGACCCCGACACCCCCTATGAAAAACTGTTTTTT.

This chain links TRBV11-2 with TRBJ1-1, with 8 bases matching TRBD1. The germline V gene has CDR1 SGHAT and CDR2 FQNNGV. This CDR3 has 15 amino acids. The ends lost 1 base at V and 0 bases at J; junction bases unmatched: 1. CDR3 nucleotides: TGTGCCAGCAGCTTAGCGGGACAGGTGAACACTGAAGCTTTCTTT. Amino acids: CASSLAGQVNTEAFF. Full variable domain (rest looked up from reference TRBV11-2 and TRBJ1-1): EAGVAQSPRYKIIEKRQSVAFWCNPISGHATLYWYQQILGQGPKLLIQFQNNGVVDDSQLPKDRFSAERLKGVDSTLKIQPAKLEDSAVYLCASSLAGQVNTEAFFGQGTRLTVV.

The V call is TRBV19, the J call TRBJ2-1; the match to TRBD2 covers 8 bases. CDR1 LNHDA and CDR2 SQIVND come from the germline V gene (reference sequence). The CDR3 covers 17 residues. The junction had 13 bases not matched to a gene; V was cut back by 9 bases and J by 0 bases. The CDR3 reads CASLGLAQHASYNEQFF. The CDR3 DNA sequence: TGTGCCAGCCTTGGACTAGCCCAGCATGCCTCCTACAATGAGCAGTTCTTC.

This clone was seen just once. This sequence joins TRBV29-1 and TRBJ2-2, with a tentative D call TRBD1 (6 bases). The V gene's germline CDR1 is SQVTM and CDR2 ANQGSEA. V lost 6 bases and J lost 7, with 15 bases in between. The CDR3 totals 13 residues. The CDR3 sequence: CSVEYRVGGELFF. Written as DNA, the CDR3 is TGCAGCGTAGAGTACAGGGTCGGCGGGGAGCTGTTTTTT.

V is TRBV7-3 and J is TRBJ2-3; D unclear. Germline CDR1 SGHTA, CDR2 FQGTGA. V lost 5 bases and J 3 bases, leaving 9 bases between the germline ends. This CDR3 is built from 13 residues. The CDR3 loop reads CASSLDLTDTQYF. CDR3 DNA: TGTGCCAGCAGCCTCGACTTAACAGATACGCAGTATTTT. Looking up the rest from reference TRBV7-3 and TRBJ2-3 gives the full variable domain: GAGVSQTPSNKVTEKGKYVELRCDPISGHTALYWYRQSLGQGPEFLIYFQGTGAADDSGLPNDRFFAVRPEGSVSTLKIQRTERGDSAVYLCASSLDLTDTQYFGPGTRLTVL.

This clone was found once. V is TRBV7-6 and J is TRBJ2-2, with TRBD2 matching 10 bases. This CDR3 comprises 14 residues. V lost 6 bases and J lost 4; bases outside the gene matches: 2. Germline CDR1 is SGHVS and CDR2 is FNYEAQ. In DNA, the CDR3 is TGTGCCAGCAGTTCTAGCGGGAGCACCGGGGAGCTGTTTTTT. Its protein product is CASSSSGSTGELFF.

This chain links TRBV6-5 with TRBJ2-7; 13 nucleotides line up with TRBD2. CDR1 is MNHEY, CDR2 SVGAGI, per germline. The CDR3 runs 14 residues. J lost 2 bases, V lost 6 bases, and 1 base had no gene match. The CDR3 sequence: CASSGTSGTYEQYF. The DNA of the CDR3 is TGTGCCAGCAGCGGGACTAGCGGGACCTACGAGCAGTACTTC.

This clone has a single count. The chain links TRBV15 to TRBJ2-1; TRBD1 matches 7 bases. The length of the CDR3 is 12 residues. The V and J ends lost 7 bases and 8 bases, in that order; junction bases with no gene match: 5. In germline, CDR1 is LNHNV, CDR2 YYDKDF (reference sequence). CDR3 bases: TGTGCCACCACAGGGGGTGGGCATGAGCAGTTCTTC. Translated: CATTGGGHEQFF.

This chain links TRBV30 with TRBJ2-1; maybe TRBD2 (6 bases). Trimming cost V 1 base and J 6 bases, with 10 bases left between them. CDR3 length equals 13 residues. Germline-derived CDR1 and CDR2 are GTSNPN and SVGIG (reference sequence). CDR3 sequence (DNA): TGTGCCTGGAGTGGCGATAGCGGCAATGAGCAGTTCTTC. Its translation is CAWSGDSGNEQFF.

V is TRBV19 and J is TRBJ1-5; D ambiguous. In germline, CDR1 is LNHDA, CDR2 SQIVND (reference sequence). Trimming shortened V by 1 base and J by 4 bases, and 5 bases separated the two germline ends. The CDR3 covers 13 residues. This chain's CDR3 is CASSIGQNQPQHF. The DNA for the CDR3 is TGTGCCAGTAGTATAGGCCAGAATCAGCCCCAGCATTTT.

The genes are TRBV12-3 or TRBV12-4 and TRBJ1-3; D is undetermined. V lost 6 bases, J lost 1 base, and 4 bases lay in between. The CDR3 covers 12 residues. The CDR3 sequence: CASRQSGNTIYF. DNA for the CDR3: TGTGCCAGCAGACAGTCTGGAAACACCATATATTTT.

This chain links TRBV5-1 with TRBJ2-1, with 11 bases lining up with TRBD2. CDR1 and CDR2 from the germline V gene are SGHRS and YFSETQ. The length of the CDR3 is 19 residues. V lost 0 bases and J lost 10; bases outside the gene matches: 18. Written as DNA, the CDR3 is TGCGCCAGCAGCTTGGAGGGACAGGCGGCACTAGCGGGAGAAAGCGAGCAGTTCTTC. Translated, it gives CASSLEGQAALAGESEQFF.

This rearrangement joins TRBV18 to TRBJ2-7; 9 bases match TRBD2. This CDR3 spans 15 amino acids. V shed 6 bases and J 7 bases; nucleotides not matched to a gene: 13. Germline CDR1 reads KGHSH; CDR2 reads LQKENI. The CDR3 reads CASSLDSGRMGEQYF. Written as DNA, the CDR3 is TGTGCCAGCTCCCTGGATAGCGGGAGAATGGGAGAGCAGTACTTC.

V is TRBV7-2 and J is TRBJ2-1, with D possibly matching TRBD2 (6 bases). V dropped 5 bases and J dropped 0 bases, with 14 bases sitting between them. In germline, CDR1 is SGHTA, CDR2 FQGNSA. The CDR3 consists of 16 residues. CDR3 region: CASSRRDSSSYNEQFF. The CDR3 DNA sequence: TGTGCCAGCAGCCGTCGGGACTCGAGCTCCTACAATGAGCAGTTCTTC.

CDR3 nucleotides: TGTGCCAGTAGTATAGAGGGGGGAAATCAGCCCCAGCATTTT. Encoded protein: CASSIEGGNQPQHF. The gene calls are TRBV19 and TRBJ1-5; possibly TRBD1 for D (5 bases). Between the trimmed V and J ends, which lost 0 bases and 4 bases, there was a span of 7 bases. In germline, CDR1 is LNHDA, CDR2 SQIVND (reference sequence). CDR3 length: 14 amino acids.

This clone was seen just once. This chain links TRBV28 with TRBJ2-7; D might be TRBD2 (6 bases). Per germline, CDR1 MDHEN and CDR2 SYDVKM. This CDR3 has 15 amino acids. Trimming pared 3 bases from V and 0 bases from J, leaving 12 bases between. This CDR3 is CASSLAQDYSYEQYF. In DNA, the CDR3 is TGTGCCAGCAGTTTGGCACAGGACTACTCCTACGAGCAGTACTTC.

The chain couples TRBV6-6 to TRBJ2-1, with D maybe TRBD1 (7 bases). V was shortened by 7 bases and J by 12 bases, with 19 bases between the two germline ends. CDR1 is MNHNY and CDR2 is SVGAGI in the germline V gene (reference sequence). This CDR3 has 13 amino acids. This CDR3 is CASNVPGAGGQFF. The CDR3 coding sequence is TGTGCCAGCAACGTTCCGGGGGCAGGGGGGCAGTTCTTC.

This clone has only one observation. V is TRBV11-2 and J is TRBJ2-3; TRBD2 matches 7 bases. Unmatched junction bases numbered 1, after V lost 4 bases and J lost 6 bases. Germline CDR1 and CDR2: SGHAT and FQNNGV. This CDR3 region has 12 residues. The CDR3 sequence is CASSSGRDTQYF. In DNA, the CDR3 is TGTGCCAGCAGCTCCGGGAGGGATACGCAGTATTTT.

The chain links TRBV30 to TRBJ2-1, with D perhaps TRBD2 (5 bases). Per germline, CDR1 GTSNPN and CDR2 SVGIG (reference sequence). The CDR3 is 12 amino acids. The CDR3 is CSGSITYNEQFF. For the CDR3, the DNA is TGTAGTGGGAGCATCACCTACAATGAGCAGTTCTTC.